This T cell receptor beta chain originates from a study of immune cell composition in non-small cell lung cancer. The table came from immunoSEQ multiplex PCR; TCRdb's copy has only in-frame clones and leaves some out. Of around 2,800 clones detected, 60% to 85% appear once; the ten largest clones hold 7.3%. The length of the CDR3 is 13 residues. CDR1 and CDR2 (germline): SGHRS, YFSETQ. Trimming at V came to 2 bases and at J to 4 bases, leaving 1 base not matched to a gene. J is TRBJ2-7 and V is TRBV5-1; 9 bases align to TRBD1. The sequence was collected from a human donor with non-small cell lung cancer. The sequencing sample was made of lung tumor tissue. CDR3 amino acids: CASSFGTGYEQYF. The CDR3 nucleotides read TGCGCCAGCAGCTTTGGGACAGGGTACGAGCAGTACTTC.